This TCR beta chain appears in the sequencing data of a study of T-cell memory formation after mild COVID-19. Whole-study findings and limits: Chiefly within CM and EM were the contracting CD4+ clones; CD8+ ones were within EMRA.

Germline V lookup: CDR1 MNHEY, CDR2 SVGAGI. The CDR3 has 14 amino acids. Trimming shortened V by 1 base and J by 1 base, and 6 bases separated the two germline ends. As regards this clonotype: What it binds is unknown.

TCRdb recomputed calls from the 5' RACE reads with MiXCR, one row per CDR3 protein. The sample yields hundreds of thousands of distinct CDR3 sequences, 18% seen once. The V gene is TRBV6-5, the J gene TRBJ2-3; D call uncertain. Specimen: PBMCs or a T cell subset sorted from them (not recorded which). This receptor was obtained from a man aged 18 to 29 who had mild COVID-19 (a few samples of this study predate the infection). Cell type and time point are not known. The DNA of the CDR3 is TGTGCCAGCAGTTACTTGGCAGGCACAGATACGCAGTATTTT. It encodes CASSYLAGTDTQYF.